The sequence of this T cell receptor beta chain was determined in a study of blood T cell repertoires in COVID-19. This CDR3 has 14 residues. In germline, CDR1 is LNHDA, CDR2 SQIVND (reference sequence). The V gene lost 5 bases and the J gene lost 3 bases, with 13 bases spanning the gap. The sample holds one count of this clone. Original processing notes: Amplifying reference gene primers gave estimates of nucleated cell counts. Sequencing was performed with immunoSEQ multiplex PCR; in TCRdb, only in-frame clones are kept and a portion is missing. The D gene and trimming were derived from the DNA, and the V and J assignments and clone size from that table. The data show 290,000 or so clones, approximately 93% seen once.

The sequenced material came from peripheral blood. This clonotype originated in a woman under 40 with COVID-19, enrolled during active disease. The J gene is TRBJ1-2, the V gene TRBV19; TRBD1 is a possible D gene (5 bases). Here the CDR3 DNA reads TGTGCCAGTAGTGTCCGGGCCAGGGACTATGGCTACACCTTC. Protein sequence: CASSVRARDYGYTF.